One and the same sample provided the 27 T cell receptor beta chains below, sequenced in a study of tumor-infiltrating lymphocytes in primary liver carcinoma. TCR beta cDNA was reverse-transcribed from 400 to 500 ng of total RNA. The reaction used a constant-region primer and ProtoScript II reverse transcriptase. Three-round nested multiplex PCR performed with slightly modified ARM-PCR produced the TCR beta libraries. The first two PCR rounds used TRBV1-TRBV30 forward primers with a C-beta reverse primer, 9 to 10 cycles each. TCRdb processed the multiplex PCR reads anew with MiXCR; each CDR3 protein has one entry. The profile shows 150,000 to 200,000 distinct CDR3 sequences, over 45% of them singletons. Alongside blood RNA obtained from unsorted whole blood, germline DNA was also extracted. Sequenced sample: peripheral blood. These receptors were collected from a man in his forties with primary liver carcinoma and hepatitis B virus infection.

Worth noting for this clonotype: Given the absence of the conserved phenylalanine or tryptophan at the CDR3 end, a read error is likely. This CDR3 is CASSLRGAWNIQYL. CDR3 bases: TGTGCCAGCAGTTTACGGGGGGCGTGGAACATTCAGTACTTA. V and J are TRBV12-3 or TRBV12-4 and TRBJ2-4; TRBD2 might be the D (7 bases). The CDR3 loop spans 14 amino acids. V lost 2 bases and J 7 bases, leaving 12 bases between the germline ends.

J is TRBJ2-3 and V is TRBV5-5; D is uncertain. This CDR3 is built from 16 residues. Trimming removed 0 bases from V and 6 bases from J, with 17 bases in between. Germline V gene data show CDR1 as SGHKS and CDR2 as YYEKEE (reference sequence). CDR3 loop: CASSLAATVVQDTQYF. In DNA form, the CDR3 reads TGTGCCAGCAGCTTGGCGGCGACTGTCGTGCAGGATACGCAGTATTTT.

The chain joins TRBV7-8 to TRBJ1-6; 7 nucleotides align to TRBD1. CDR1 SGHVS and CDR2 FQNEAQ come from the germline V gene. The CDR3 runs to 15 residues. The V segment lost 6 bases and the J segment 9 bases; nucleotides outside the gene matches: 11. DNA of the CDR3: TGTGCCAGCAGTGGATCCGGGACAGCTACTTCACCCCTCCACTTT. This translates into CASSGSGTATSPLHF.

The chain couples TRBV4-1 to TRBJ2-7; TRBD2 is a possible D gene (5 bases). The V gene lost 4 bases and the J gene lost 3 bases, with 13 bases spanning the gap. This CDR3 has 14 amino acids. Germline assignment: CDR1 MGHRA and CDR2 YSYEKL. The CDR3 bases are TGCGCCAGCAGCCCCTCGGACTTAAACTACGAGCAGTACTTC. It translates to CASSPSDLNYEQYF.

This clonotype was counted a few times. The V call is TRBV6-5, the J call TRBJ2-1, with D unclear. Germline CDR1 MNHEY, CDR2 SVGAGI. Between the trimmed V and J ends, which lost 4 bases and 4 bases, there was a span of 8 bases. The CDR3 is 13 residues long. The CDR3 sequence: CASSSTVYNEQFF. Here the CDR3 DNA reads TGTGCCAGCAGTTCCACGGTATACAATGAGCAGTTCTTC.

Of note for this clonotype: A read error may explain this, as a much larger clone is one base away. The chain joins TRBV11-2 to TRBJ2-7; D unclear. V lost 2 bases, J lost 6 bases, and 20 bases lay in between. Germline lookup yields CDR1 SGHAT and CDR2 FQNNGV. The CDR3 contains 16 residues. This CDR3 reads CASSLWERGLAFEQYF. Here the CDR3 DNA reads TGTGCCAGCAGCTTATGGGAAAGAGGCTTGGCGTTCGAGCAGTACTTC.

On this clonotype: A read error may produce the germline difference seen at one junction end. This sequence joins TRBV6-5 and TRBJ2-6, with 13 nucleotides matching TRBD2. Germline V gives CDR1 MNHEY, CDR2 SVGAGI. The CDR3 length is 18 residues. This CDR3 reads CASSSRLAGGYGANVLTF. DNA for the CDR3: TGCGCCAGCAGTTCACGACTAGCGGGAGGCTATGGGGCCAACGTCCTGACTTTC.

The chain joins TRBV6-1 to TRBJ2-7; possible D gene TRBD1, 6 bases. The CDR3 totals 14 residues. Between the trimmed V and J ends, which lost 7 bases and 6 bases, there was a span of 19 bases. From germline, CDR1 is MNHNS and CDR2 SASEGT. This chain's CDR3 is CASTLGVQGFEQYF. Written as DNA, the CDR3 is TGTGCCAGCACCCTCGGGGTACAGGGTTTCGAGCAGTACTTC.

The chain employs TRBV12-3 or TRBV12-4 and TRBJ1-1; TRBD1 agrees at 10 bases. V shed 4 bases and J 4 bases; nucleotides not matched to a gene: 6. The CDR3 is made up of 15 amino acids. The CDR3: CASSWGTGVGTEAFF. CDR3 sequence (DNA): TGTGCCAGCAGTTGGGGGACAGGGGTGGGCACTGAAGCTTTCTTT.

The genes are TRBV6-6 and TRBJ1-5; 11 bases match TRBD1. Losses at the gene ends were 5 bases for V and 1 base for J; bases not matched to a gene: 13. The CDR3 extends over 19 amino acids. Germline assignment: CDR1 MNHNY and CDR2 SVGAGI (reference sequence). CDR3 loop: CASSLAWTGGGGSNQPQHF. The CDR3 bases are TGTGCCAGCAGTCTCGCTTGGACAGGGGGCGGTGGGAGCAATCAGCCCCAGCATTTT.

This chain links TRBV10-3 with TRBJ1-1, with TRBD1 matching over 7 bases. CDR3 size: 14 residues. Trimming at V came to 9 bases and at J to 3 bases, leaving 10 bases not matched to a gene. CDR1 is ENHRY, CDR2 SYGVKD, per germline. CDR3 DNA sequence: TGTGCCATTGGTCCAGGGGGGTCGGACACTGAAGCTTTCTTT. This encodes CAIGPGGSDTEAFF.

This clonotype was seen a handful of times. The rearrangement links TRBV28 to TRBJ2-5; 10 bases are shared with TRBD1. J was trimmed by 5 bases and V by 5 bases; bases with no gene match: 5. The CDR3 sequence is 14 residues long. Germline CDR1 and CDR2: MDHEN and SYDVKM. CDR3 sequence (DNA): TGTGCCAGCAGTCGCGACAGGGGGCCGGAGACCCAGTACTTC. As protein: CASSRDRGPETQYF.

Only a few counts were recorded for this clonotype. A much larger clonotype is one base distant, so this may be a read error. This chain connects TRBV11-2 to TRBJ2-7, with D possibly called TRBD1 or TRBD2 (6 bases each). Trimming shortened V by 1 base and J by 4 bases, and 17 bases separated the two germline ends. CDR1 and CDR2 from the germline V gene are SGHAT and FQNNGV. The CDR3 sequence is 16 residues long. CDR3 region: CASSLANGGFPYEQYF. The DNA for the CDR3 is TGTGCCAGCAGCTTAGCCAACGGGGGCTTCCCGTACGAGCAGTACTTC.

This clonotype showed up just a few times. The chain combines TRBV4-1 with TRBJ2-7; 12 bases are shared with TRBD2. The J segment lost 0 bases and the V segment lost 1 base, leaving 7 bases of the junction unmatched. This CDR3 has 18 residues. The germline CDR1 and CDR2 sequences are MGHRA and YSYEKL. The CDR3 bases are TGCGCCAGCAGCCAAGGGCTAGCGGGAGGGCGGAGCTCCTACGAGCAGTACTTC. It translates to CASSQGLAGGRSSYEQYF.

Comments on this clonotype: A much larger clone differs by one base, so this may be a read error. The chain carries TRBV29-1 and TRBJ1-2, with D unclear. The CDR3 length is 11 residues. Germline values: CDR1 SQVTM, CDR2 ANQGSEA. The CDR3 DNA is TGCAGCTTTGAGGAACATGATGGCTACACCTTC. Protein sequence: CSFEEHDGYTF. The full variable domain, its missing parts supplied by reference TRBV29-1 and TRBJ1-2, is SAVISQKPSRDICQRGTSLTIQCQVDSQVTMMFWYRQQPGQSLTLIATANQGSEATYESGFVIDKFPISRPNLTFSTLTVSNMSPEDSSIYLCSFEEHDGYTFGSGTRLTVV.

The rearrangement joins TRBV11-2 to TRBJ2-2; D ambiguous. The germline CDR1 and CDR2 sequences are SGHAT and FQNNGV. Trimming cost V 8 bases and J 3 bases, with 16 bases left between them. The CDR3 totals 15 residues. The CDR3 loop reads CASRLPGHHTGELFF. For the CDR3, the DNA is TGTGCCAGCCGCCTCCCCGGGCACCACACCGGGGAGCTGTTTTTT.

In its sample, this clonotype was seen many times. The rearrangement links TRBV11-3 to TRBJ2-3, with D perhaps TRBD2 (5 bases). V shed 4 bases and J shed 4 bases, with 15 bases lying between them. CDR3 length: 15 amino acids. Per the germline V gene, CDR1 is SGHNT and CDR2 is YENEEA. CDR3 amino acids: CASSSGGGGSDTQYF. The CDR3 DNA reads TGTGCCAGCAGCTCCGGTGGAGGAGGCTCAGATACGCAGTATTTT.

V and J are TRBV6-1 and TRBJ1-5; TRBD1 agrees at 9 bases. Germline V gene sequence: CDR1 MNHNS, CDR2 SASEGT. This CDR3 is built from 17 residues. The ends lost 7 bases at V and 7 bases at J; junction bases unmatched: 17. CDR3 DNA: TGTGCCAGCACAAGGATCGGGACAGGGTCGAGCGCGCAGCCCCAGCATTTT. Translation gives CASTRIGTGSSAQPQHF.

To note about this clonotype: At one end, the junction sequence differs from germline, possibly due to a read error. This chain uses TRBV11-2 with TRBJ2-1; the match to TRBD2 covers 7 bases. The CDR3 spans 16 residues. The germline CDR1 and CDR2 sequences are SGHAT and FQNNGV. This CDR3 is CASGLGSLAEGNEQFF. The CDR3 DNA is TGTGCCAGCGGCTTAGGATCGCTAGCGGAAGGTAATGAGCAGTTCTTC.

This chain uses TRBV11-2 with TRBJ2-1; TRBD2 aligns across 11 bases. Germline assignment: CDR1 SGHAT and CDR2 FQNNGV. The CDR3 spans 16 residues. V was clipped by 7 bases and J by 7 bases; unmatched bases: 12. Here the CDR3 DNA reads TGTGCCAGCATCCCTATAGCGGGAGGGCCTGGGAATGAGCAGTTCTTC. Protein: CASIPIAGGPGNEQFF.

In the case of this clonotype: A much larger clone differs by one base, so this may be a read error. This rearrangement joins TRBV29-1 to TRBJ1-1; tentatively, D is TRBD1 (5 bases). The CDR3 runs 13 residues. Per germline, CDR1 SQVTM and CDR2 ANQGSEA. V lost 5 bases, J lost 0 bases, and 10 bases lay in between. Written as DNA, the CDR3 is TGCAGCGTTTTGAGACAGATGAACACTGAAGCTTTCTTT. Amino acid sequence: CSVLRQMNTEAFF. The whole variable domain, filled in from reference TRBV29-1 and TRBJ1-1, reads SAVISQKPSRDICQRGTSLTIQCQVDSQVTMMFWYRQQPGQSLTLIATANQGSEATYESGFVIDKFPISRPNLTFSTLTVSNMSPEDSSIYLCSVLRQMNTEAFFGQGTRLTVV.

The gene calls are TRBV6-5 and TRBJ1-1; 8 bases are shared with TRBD1. Germline-derived CDR1 and CDR2 are MNHEY and SVGAGI. The CDR3 contains 14 residues. V shed 7 bases, J shed 5 bases, and the junction held 9 bases outside the gene matches. Here the CDR3 reads CASTETGGRTEAFF. CDR3 bases: TGTGCCAGCACCGAAACAGGGGGGCGTACTGAAGCTTTCTTT.

This clonotype was recorded at least ten times. The chain couples TRBV29-1 to TRBJ2-7; 7 bases are shared with TRBD2. Germline-derived CDR1 and CDR2 are SQVTM and ANQGSEA. The length of the CDR3 is 14 residues. The J segment lost 2 bases and the V segment lost 5 bases, leaving 9 bases of the junction unmatched. The DNA for the CDR3 is TGCAGCGTTCGACTAGCTTCTCCGCCCTACGAGCAGTACTTC. Protein product: CSVRLASPPYEQYF.

This clonotype has a handful of counts. The J gene is TRBJ1-2, the V gene TRBV28; TRBD1 aligns across 9 bases. V dropped 5 bases and J dropped 2; count of bases not matched to a gene: 3. The CDR3 extends over 14 amino acids. The germline V gene encodes CDR1 MDHEN and CDR2 SYDVKM. The CDR3 DNA sequence: TGTGCCAGCAGTATACAGGGGGCAAACTATGGCTACACCTTC. This encodes CASSIQGANYGYTF.

Notes on this clonotype: Just one base apart from a much larger clone, this may be a read error. V gene TRBV7-8 combines with J gene TRBJ2-5; D remains unclear. The V gene's germline CDR1 is SGHVS and CDR2 FQNEAQ. CDR3 length: 11 residues. Here the CDR3 DNA reads TGTGCCAGCAGCGACCAAGAGACCCAGCACTTC. This sequence encodes CASSDQETQHF.

Concerning this clonotype itself: An end of the junction does not agree with germline; a read error may underlie this. The CDR3: CASSCGSHEQYF. CDR3 sequence (DNA): TGCGCCAGCAGTTGTGGGAGCCACGAGCAGTACTTC. The chain couples TRBV6-1 to TRBJ2-7; maybe TRBD2 (5 bases). From germline, CDR1 is MNHNS and CDR2 SASEGT. The CDR3 has 12 residues.

This clonotype was observed once. V and J are TRBV7-9 and TRBJ2-7; TRBD1 matches at 7 bases. The junction had 14 bases not matched to a gene; V was cut back by 5 bases and J by 7 bases. The V gene's germline CDR1 is SEHNR and CDR2 FQNEAQ (reference sequence). The CDR3 loop spans 15 amino acids. This CDR3 reads CASSPKGAGSGEQYF. CDR3 bases: TGTGCCAGCAGCCCGAAGGGGGCAGGGAGCGGAGAGCAGTACTTC.